These 2 T cell receptor beta chains were all obtained from the same sample, sequenced in a study of shared clonotypes between healthy human individuals (dated by TCRdb to about 2020). Receptor libraries were prepared by the immunoSEQ multiplex PCR assay. In TCRdb, the immuneACCESS table is reduced to in-frame sequences with V and J assigned. These tables do not hold every clone; where another copy was compared, an unresolved V gene accounts for under half, and the others remain unexplained. This sample comprises approximately 1,000,000 clones, 75% to 85% of them detected only once. The ten largest account for about 0.52% of the sample. Sequencing was carried out using memory CD4+ T cells from PBMCs. The meaning of the sample's cell subset or site label: CD45RA-negative fraction. All receptors come from a man younger than 30 in good health. Some clones in this sample may be carry-over from other donors' samples.

This clone was seen a handful of times. The chain couples TRBV19 to TRBJ2-4; 9 nucleotides agree with TRBD1. Germline CDR1 is LNHDA and CDR2 is SQIVND (reference sequence). The J segment lost 0 bases and the V segment lost 10 bases, leaving 13 bases of the junction unmatched. The CDR3 extends over 17 amino acids. The CDR3 here is CATKPGDRAIAKNIQYF. The CDR3 coding sequence is TGTGCCACCAAACCCGGGGACAGGGCTATAGCCAAAAACATTCAGTACTTC.

This clone was detected only once. J is TRBJ2-2 and V is TRBV4-1, with D uncertain. The CDR3 contains 16 residues. V gave up 0 bases and J gave up 2 bases, with 10 bases separating them. Germline V gene data show CDR1 as MGHRA and CDR2 as YSYEKL. The chain's CDR3 is CASSQDETQNTGELFF. CDR3 sequence (DNA): TGCGCCAGCAGCCAAGATGAGACACAAAACACCGGGGAGCTGTTTTTT.